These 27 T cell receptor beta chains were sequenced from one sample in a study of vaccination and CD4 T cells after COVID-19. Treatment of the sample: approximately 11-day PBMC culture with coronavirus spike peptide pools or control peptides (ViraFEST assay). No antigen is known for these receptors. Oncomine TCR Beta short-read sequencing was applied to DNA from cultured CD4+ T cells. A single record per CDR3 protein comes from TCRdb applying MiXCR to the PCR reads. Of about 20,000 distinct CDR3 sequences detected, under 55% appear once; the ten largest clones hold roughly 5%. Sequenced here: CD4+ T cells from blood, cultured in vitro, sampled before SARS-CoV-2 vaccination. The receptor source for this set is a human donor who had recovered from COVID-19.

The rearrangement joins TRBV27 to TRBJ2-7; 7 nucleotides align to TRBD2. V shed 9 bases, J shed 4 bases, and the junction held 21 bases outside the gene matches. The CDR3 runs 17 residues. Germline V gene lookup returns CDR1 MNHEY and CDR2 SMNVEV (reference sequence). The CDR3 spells CARLPPRLAVFRYEQYF. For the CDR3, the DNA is TGTGCCAGACTCCCACCAAGACTAGCTGTTTTTCGTTACGAGCAGTACTTC.

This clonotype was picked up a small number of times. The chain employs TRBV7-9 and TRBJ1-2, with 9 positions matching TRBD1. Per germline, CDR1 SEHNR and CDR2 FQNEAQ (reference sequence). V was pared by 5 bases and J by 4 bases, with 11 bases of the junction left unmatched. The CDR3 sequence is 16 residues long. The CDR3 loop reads CASSRGTGQGSYGYTF. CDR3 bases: TGTGCCAGCAGCCGCGGGACAGGGCAAGGTAGCTATGGCTACACCTTC.

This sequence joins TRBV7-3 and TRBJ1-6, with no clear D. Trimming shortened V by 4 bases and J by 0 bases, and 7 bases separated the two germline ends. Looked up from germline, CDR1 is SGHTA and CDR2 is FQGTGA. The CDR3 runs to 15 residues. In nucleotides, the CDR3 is TGTGCCAGCAGCTCCCTCCGCTCCTATAATTCACCCCTCCACTTT. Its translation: CASSSLRSYNSPLHF.

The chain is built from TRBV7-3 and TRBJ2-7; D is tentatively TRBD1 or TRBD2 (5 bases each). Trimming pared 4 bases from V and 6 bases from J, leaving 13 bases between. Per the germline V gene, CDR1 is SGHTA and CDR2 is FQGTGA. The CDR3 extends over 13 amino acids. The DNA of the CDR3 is TGTGCCAGCAGCTCTAAAATTGGGGGCGAGCAGTACTTC. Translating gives CASSSKIGGEQYF.

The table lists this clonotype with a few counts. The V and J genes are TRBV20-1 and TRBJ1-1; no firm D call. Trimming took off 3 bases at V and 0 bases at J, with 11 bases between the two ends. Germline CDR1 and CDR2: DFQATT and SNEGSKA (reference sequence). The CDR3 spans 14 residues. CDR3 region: CSARRYSMNTEAFF. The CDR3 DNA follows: TGCAGTGCTAGGCGATACAGCATGAACACTGAAGCTTTCTTT.

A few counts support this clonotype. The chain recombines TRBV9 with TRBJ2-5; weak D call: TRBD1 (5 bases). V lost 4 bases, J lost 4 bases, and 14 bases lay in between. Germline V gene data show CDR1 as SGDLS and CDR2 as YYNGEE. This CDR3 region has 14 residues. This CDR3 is CASSPGQDGETQYF. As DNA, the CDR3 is TGTGCCAGCAGCCCCGGACAAGATGGAGAGACCCAGTACTTC.

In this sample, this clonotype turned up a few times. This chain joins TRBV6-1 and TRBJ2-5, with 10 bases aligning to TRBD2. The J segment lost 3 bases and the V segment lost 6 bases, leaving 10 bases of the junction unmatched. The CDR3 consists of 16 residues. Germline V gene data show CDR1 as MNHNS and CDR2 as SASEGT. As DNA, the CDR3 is TGTGCCAGCAGGTCCGTACTAGCGGGATATGAAGAGACCCAGTACTTC. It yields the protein CASRSVLAGYEETQYF.

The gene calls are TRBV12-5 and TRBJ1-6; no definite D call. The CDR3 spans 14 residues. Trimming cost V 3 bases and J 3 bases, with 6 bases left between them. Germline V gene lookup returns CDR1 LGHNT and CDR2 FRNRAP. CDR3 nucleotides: TGTGCTAGTGGTTTCTCAAGCTATAATTCACCCCTCCACTTT. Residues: CASGFSSYNSPLHF.

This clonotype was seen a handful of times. The CDR3 sequence is CSAPLPVYTDTQYF. In DNA, the CDR3 is TGCAGTGCCCCCCTCCCAGTCTACACAGATACGCAGTATTTT. J is TRBJ2-3 and V is TRBV20-1; D unclear. Germline CDR1 DFQATT, CDR2 SNEGSKA (reference sequence). The ends were cut back, 6 bases at V and 2 bases at J, with 15 bases in the middle. CDR3 length: 14 amino acids.

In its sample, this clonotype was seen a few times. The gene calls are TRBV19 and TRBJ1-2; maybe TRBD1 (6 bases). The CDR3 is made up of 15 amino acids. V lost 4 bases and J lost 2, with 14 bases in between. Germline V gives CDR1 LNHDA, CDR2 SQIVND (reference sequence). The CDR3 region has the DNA TGTGCCAGTAGTAAGAGCAGGGGTGGCAACTATGGCTACACCTTC. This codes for CASSKSRGGNYGYTF.

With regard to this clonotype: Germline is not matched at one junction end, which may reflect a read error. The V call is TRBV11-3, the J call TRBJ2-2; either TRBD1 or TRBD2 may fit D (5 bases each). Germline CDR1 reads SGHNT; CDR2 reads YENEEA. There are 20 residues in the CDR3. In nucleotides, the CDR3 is TGTGCCGGCAGCTTAGATCGAGGGTTGGGGCCCAATGAAAACACCGGGGAGCTGTTTTTT. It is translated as CAGSLDRGLGPNENTGELFF.

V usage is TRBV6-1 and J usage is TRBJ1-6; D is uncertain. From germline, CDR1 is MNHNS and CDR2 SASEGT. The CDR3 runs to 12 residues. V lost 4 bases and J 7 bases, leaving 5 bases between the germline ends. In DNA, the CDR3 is TGTGCCAGCAGTGGACTGAATTCACCCCTCCACTTT. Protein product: CASSGLNSPLHF.

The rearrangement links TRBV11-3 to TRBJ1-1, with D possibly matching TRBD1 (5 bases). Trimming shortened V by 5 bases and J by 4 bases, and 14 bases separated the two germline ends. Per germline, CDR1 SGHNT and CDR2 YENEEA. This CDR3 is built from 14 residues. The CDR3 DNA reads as TGTGCCAGCAGCCTGGGCAGGGAGGGCACTGAAGCTTTCTTT. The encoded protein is CASSLGREGTEAFF.

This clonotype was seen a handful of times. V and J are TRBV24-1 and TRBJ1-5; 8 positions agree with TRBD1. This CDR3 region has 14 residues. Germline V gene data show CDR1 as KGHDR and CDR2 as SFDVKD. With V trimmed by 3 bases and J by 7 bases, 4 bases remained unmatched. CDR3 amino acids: CATSDQGAEQPQHF. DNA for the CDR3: TGTGCCACCAGTGATCAGGGGGCGGAGCAGCCCCAGCATTTT.

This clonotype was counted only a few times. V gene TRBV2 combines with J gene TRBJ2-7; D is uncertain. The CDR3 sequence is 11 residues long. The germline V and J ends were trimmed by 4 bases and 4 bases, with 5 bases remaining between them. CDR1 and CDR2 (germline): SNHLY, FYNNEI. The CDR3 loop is CASSGWYEQYF. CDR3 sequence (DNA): TGTGCCAGCAGTGGTTGGTACGAGCAGTACTTC. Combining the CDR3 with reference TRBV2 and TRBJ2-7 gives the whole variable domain EPEVTQTPSHQVTQMGQEVILRCVPISNHLYFYWYRQILGQKVEFLVSFYNNEISEKSEIFDDQFSVERPDGSNFTLKIRSTKLEDSAMYFCASSGWYEQYFGPGTRLTVT.

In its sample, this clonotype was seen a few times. The CDR3: CATNPGPSNQPQHF. The CDR3 nucleotides read TGTGCCACCAATCCGGGGCCTAGCAATCAGCCCCAGCATTTT. The chain joins TRBV15 to TRBJ1-5; D is perhaps TRBD1 (5 bases). Germline lookup yields CDR1 LNHNV and CDR2 YYDKDF (reference sequence). The CDR3 extends over 14 amino acids. Trimming left V 7 bases short and J 0 bases short, with 10 bases between.

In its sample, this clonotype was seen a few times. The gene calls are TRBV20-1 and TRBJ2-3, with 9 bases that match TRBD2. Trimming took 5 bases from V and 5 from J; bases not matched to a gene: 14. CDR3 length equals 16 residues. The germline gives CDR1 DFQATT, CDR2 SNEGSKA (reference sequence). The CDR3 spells CSARSGAGGPGDTQYF. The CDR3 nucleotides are TGCAGTGCTCGGTCGGGGGCGGGGGGGCCCGGAGATACGCAGTATTTT.

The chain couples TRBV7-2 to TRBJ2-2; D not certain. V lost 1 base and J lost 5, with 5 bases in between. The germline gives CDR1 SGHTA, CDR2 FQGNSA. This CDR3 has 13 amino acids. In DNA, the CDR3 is TGTGCCAGCAGCTTAGTGGAGACCGGGGAGCTGTTTTTT. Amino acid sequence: CASSLVETGELFF.

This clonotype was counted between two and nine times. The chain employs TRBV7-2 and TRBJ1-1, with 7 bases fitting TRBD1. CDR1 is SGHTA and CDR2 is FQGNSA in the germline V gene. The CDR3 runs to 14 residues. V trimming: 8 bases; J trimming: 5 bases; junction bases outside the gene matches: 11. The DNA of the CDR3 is TGTGCCAGCGGCTGGACAGGCCGAGGGACTGAAGCTTTCTTT. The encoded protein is CASGWTGRGTEAFF.

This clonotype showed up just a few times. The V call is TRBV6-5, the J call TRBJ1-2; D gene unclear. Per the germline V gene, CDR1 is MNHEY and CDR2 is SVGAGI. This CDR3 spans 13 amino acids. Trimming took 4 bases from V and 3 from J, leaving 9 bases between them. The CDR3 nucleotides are TGTGCCAGCAGTTTTGGGCCCGACTATGGCTACACCTTC. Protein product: CASSFGPDYGYTF.

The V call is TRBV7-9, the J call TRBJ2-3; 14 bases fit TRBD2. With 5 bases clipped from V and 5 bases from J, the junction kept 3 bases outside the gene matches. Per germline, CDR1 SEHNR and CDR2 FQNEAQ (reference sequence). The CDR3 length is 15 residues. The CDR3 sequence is CASSPGLAGGDTQYF. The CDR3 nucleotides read TGTGCCAGCAGCCCAGGACTAGCGGGAGGAGATACGCAGTATTTT.

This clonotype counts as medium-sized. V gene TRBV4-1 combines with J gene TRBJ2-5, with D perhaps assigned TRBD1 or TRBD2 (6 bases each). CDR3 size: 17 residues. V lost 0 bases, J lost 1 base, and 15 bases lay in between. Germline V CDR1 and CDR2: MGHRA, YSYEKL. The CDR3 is CASSQDIPGGGQETQYF. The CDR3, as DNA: TGCGCCAGCAGCCAAGATATCCCTGGAGGGGGCCAAGAGACCCAGTACTTC.

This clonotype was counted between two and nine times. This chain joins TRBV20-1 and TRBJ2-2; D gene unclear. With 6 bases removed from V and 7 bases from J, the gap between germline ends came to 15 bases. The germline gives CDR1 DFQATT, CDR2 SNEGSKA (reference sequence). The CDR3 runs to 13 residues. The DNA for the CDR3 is TGCAGTGCCCCATGGCACCAGGTCGGGGAGCTGTTTTTT. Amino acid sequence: CSAPWHQVGELFF.

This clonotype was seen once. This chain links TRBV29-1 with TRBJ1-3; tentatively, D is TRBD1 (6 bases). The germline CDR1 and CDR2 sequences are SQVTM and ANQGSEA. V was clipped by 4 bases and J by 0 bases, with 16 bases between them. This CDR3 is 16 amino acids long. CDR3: CSVAGATTHSGNTIYF. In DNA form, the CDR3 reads TGCAGCGTTGCGGGGGCGACAACTCACTCTGGAAACACCATATATTTT.

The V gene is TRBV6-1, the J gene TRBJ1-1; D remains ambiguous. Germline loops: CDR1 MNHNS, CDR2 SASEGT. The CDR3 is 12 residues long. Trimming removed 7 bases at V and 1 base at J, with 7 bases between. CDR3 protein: CASILKNTEAFF. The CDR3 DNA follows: TGTGCCAGCATTTTGAAGAACACTGAAGCTTTCTTT.

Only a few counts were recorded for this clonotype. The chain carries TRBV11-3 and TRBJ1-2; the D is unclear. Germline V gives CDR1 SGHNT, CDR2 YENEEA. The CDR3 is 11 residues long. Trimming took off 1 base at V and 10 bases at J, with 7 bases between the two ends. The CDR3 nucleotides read TGTGCCAGCAGCTTAGCCTACCACTACACCTTC. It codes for CASSLAYHYTF.

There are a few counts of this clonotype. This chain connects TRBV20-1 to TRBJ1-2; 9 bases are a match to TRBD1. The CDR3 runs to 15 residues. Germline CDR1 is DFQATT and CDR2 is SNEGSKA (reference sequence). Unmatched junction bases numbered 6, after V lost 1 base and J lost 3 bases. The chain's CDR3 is CSARVLRQGDYGYTF. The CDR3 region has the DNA TGCAGTGCTAGAGTACTCCGACAGGGGGACTATGGCTACACCTTC.